Listed here are 21 T cell receptor beta chains from one sample, sequenced in a study of tumor and adjacent non-tumor tissue in lung cancer. This sample's RNA came from whole unsorted tissue. Three rounds of nested PCR, following a modified ARM-PCR protocol, produced the TCRbeta library. TCRdb called the multiplex PCR reads again in MiXCR, with one record for every CDR3 protein. Among under 95,000 distinct CDR3 sequences, roughly 66% were seen once, and the ten largest hold approximately 20%. The sample taken for sequencing was lung tumor tissue. The receptor set was obtained from a man aged 60 to 75 with non-small cell lung cancer.

On this clonotype: A junction boundary mismatches the germline segment, possibly from a read error. The chain employs TRBV24-1 and TRBJ1-5; TRBD1 matches at 7 bases. Germline V lookup: CDR1 KGHDR, CDR2 SFDVKD. The CDR3 has 16 residues. The CDR3 protein is CAISERQGVANQPQHF. The CDR3 coding sequence is TGTGCCATCAGTGAGAGACAGGGAGTGGCCAATCAGCCCCAGCATTTT.

Remarks on this clonotype: A read error is possible here, since a much larger clone lies one base away. This CDR3 is missing its conserved last phenylalanine or tryptophan, likely due to a read error. V is TRBV12-3 or TRBV12-4 and J is TRBJ2-3; TRBD1 matches 10 bases. The CDR3 totals 17 residues. Trimming cost V 6 bases and J 2 bases; bases outside gene matches: 11. The CDR3 nucleotides are TGTGCCAGCAGACTCCGACCGGGACAGGGGACCACAGATACGCAGTATCTT. This codes for CASRLRPGQGTTDTQYL.

Of note for this clonotype: One end of the junction is discordant with germline, which a read error may explain. The chain employs TRBV11-1 and TRBJ2-7; 10 bases line up with TRBD1. Germline V CDR1 and CDR2: SGHAT, FQDESV (reference sequence). The length of the CDR3 is 15 residues. CDR3 loop: CASGTAGQGRYKQCF. The CDR3 bases are TGTGCCAGCGGCACCGCGGGACAGGGGCGTTACAAGCAGTGCTTC.

The CDR3 DNA reads TGTGCTAGCGGCTTACACGGACTAGCCATCCAAGAGACCCAGTACTTC. Its translation is CASGLHGLAIQETQYF. The chain couples TRBV11-2 to TRBJ2-5, with 8 bases lining up with TRBD2. This CDR3 is 16 amino acids long. Germline-derived CDR1 and CDR2 are SGHAT and FQNNGV.

For this clonotype: One end of the junction does not line up with germline, which may come from a read error. This sequence joins TRBV4-3 and TRBJ2-1; TRBD2 matches at 8 bases. The closer fit of TRBJ2-7 to the DNA end suggests the J call may be wrong. The CDR3 consists of 17 residues. Germline assignment: CDR1 LGHNA and CDR2 YSLEER. CDR3 sequence: CASSQDPAGAEYNEQYF. The DNA for the CDR3 is TGCGCAAGCAGCCAAGACCCAGCGGGAGCTGAATACAATGAGCAGTACTTC.

The rearrangement links TRBV4-2 to TRBJ2-1; maybe TRBD2 (5 bases). Germline assignment: CDR1 LGHNA and CDR2 YNFKEQ. The CDR3 is 15 residues long. Trimming cost V 4 bases and J 12 bases, with 22 bases left between them. In nucleotides, the CDR3 is TGTGCCAGCAGCCGAGCACGAGCGGCCTACGATGGGCAGTTCTTC. It codes for CASSRARAAYDGQFF.

A few counts support this clonotype. The junction differs from germline at one of its ends, possibly a read error. The gene calls are TRBV4-2 and TRBJ2-4, with 7 bases fitting TRBD2. The CDR3 consists of 19 residues. The germline gives CDR1 LGHNA, CDR2 YNFKEQ. CDR3 DNA sequence: TGTGCTAGCAGCCAAGCGCAGGCTAGCGGCTCGTTAGTCAAAAACATTCAGTACTTC. Protein product: CASSQAQASGSLVKNIQYF.

This chain connects TRBV6-1 to TRBJ2-3, with 10 bases lining up with TRBD2. The CDR3 runs to 17 residues. The V and J ends lost 4 bases and 2 bases, in that order; junction bases with no gene match: 9. CDR1 is MNHNS and CDR2 is SASEGT in the germline V gene. This CDR3 is CASSALTSGEITDTQYF. CDR3 coding DNA: TGTGCCAGCAGTGCGTTAACTAGCGGGGAGATCACAGATACGCAGTATTTT.

This clonotype was recorded a few times. A read error may produce the germline difference seen at one junction end. J is TRBJ2-2 and V is TRBV11-2, with D tentatively TRBD1 (6 bases). Germline CDR1 SGHAT, CDR2 FQNNGV. The CDR3 spans 15 residues. CDR3 in amino acids: CASTHRVTDTGEPFF. In DNA, the CDR3 is TGTGCCAGCACCCACAGGGTAACGGACACCGGGGAGCCGTTTTTT.

Worth noting for this clonotype: One junction end does not reproduce the germline sequence, and a read error may be involved. This sequence joins TRBV9 and TRBJ1-2; D gene uncertain. Germline V lookup: CDR1 SGDLS, CDR2 YYNGEE. This CDR3 is built from 12 residues. The CDR3 spells CTSSVVGGGYTF. CDR3 nucleotide sequence: TGTACCAGCAGCGTAGTGGGTGGTGGCTACACCTTC.

The CDR3 sequence: CSVIGQGYVEQYF. The CDR3 DNA reads TGCAGTGTTATAGGTCAGGGCTACGTGGAGCAGTACTTC. The chain links TRBV20-1 to TRBJ2-7; maybe TRBD1 (5 bases). Germline V CDR1 and CDR2: DFQATT, SNEGSKA (reference sequence). The CDR3 is 13 amino acids. V was clipped by 7 bases and J by 7 bases, with 20 bases between them.

This clonotype was detected many times. The chain joins TRBV6-5 to TRBJ2-3; D is possibly TRBD2 (5 bases). The length of the CDR3 is 14 residues. In germline, CDR1 is MNHEY, CDR2 SVGAGI. V shed 6 bases and J shed 6 bases, with 16 bases lying between them. This chain's CDR3 is CASRDSGRGDTQYF. Written as DNA, the CDR3 is TGTGCCAGCAGGGATAGTGGGAGAGGGGATACGCAGTATTTT.

To note about this clonotype: Germline and junction disagree at one end, which may indicate a read error. CDR3 DNA sequence: TGTGTCAGCACCAAAACTCCACAGTGGGGTGGCGAGACCCATTACTTC. This codes for CVSTKTPQWGGETHYF. The gene calls are TRBV11-2 and TRBJ2-5; no clear D. CDR1 is SGHAT, CDR2 FQNNGV, per germline. The CDR3 runs to 16 residues.

Ten or more counts support this clonotype. This rearrangement joins TRBV29-1 to TRBJ1-1; D gene unclear. The germline V gene has CDR1 SQVTM and CDR2 ANQGSEA. The CDR3 sequence is 13 residues long. Trimming left V 2 bases short and J 0 bases short, with 7 bases between. The CDR3 DNA sequence: TGCAGCGTTGAAATGTCCATGAACACTGAAGCTTTCTTT. It translates to CSVEMSMNTEAFF.

This clonotype was detected many times. This chain connects TRBV29-1 to TRBJ2-1; TRBD1 might be the D (6 bases). CDR3 size: 14 residues. V gave up 5 bases and J gave up 0 bases, with 11 bases separating them. The germline CDR1 and CDR2 sequences are SQVTM and ANQGSEA. DNA for the CDR3: TGCAGCGTTCAGGACAGAGCCTCCTACAATGAGCAGTTCTTC. Protein: CSVQDRASYNEQFF.

This clonotype occurred once. The CDR3 loop reads CASREAGAGGTYNEQFF. DNA for the CDR3: TGTGCCAGCCGAGAGGCGGGAGCGGGGGGAACCTACAATGAGCAGTTCTTC. The chain combines TRBV11-3 with TRBJ2-1, with TRBD2 identical over 9 bases. Germline lookup yields CDR1 SGHNT and CDR2 YENEEA. CDR3 length equals 17 residues. The J segment lost 2 bases and the V segment lost 8 bases, leaving 13 bases of the junction unmatched.

This clonotype was seen a few times. The gene calls are TRBV10-3 and TRBJ2-7, with D unclear. Trimming took off 4 bases at V and 5 bases at J, with 9 bases between the two ends. The CDR3 is 12 residues long. Germline V lookup: CDR1 ENHRY, CDR2 SYGVKD. Here the CDR3 reads CAISGVADEQYF. The CDR3 coding sequence is TGTGCCATCAGTGGGGTGGCGGACGAGCAGTACTTC.

This rearrangement joins TRBV20-1 to TRBJ2-3; 7 bases agree with TRBD2. CDR3 length: 15 residues. CDR1 and CDR2 from the germline V gene are DFQATT and SNEGSKA (reference sequence). V was pared by 5 bases and J by 1 base, with 9 bases of the junction left unmatched. The CDR3: CSARPAGSGTDTQYF. The CDR3 coding sequence is TGCAGTGCTCGCCCAGCGGGATCGGGCACAGATACGCAGTATTTT.

In regard to this clonotype: At one end, the junction sequence differs from germline, possibly due to a read error. In nucleotides, the CDR3 is TGTGCCATCAGCTCGGACTGGAACACTGAAGCTTTCTTT. It encodes CAISSDWNTEAFF. The V and J genes are TRBV11-2 and TRBJ1-1; D uncertain. CDR1 and CDR2 (germline): SGHAT, FQNNGV. The CDR3 loop spans 13 amino acids.

The genes are TRBV13 and TRBJ2-7; 9 nucleotides line up with TRBD1. The V gene's germline CDR1 is PRHDT and CDR2 FYEKMQ (reference sequence). The J segment lost 0 bases and the V segment lost 0 bases, leaving 0 bases of the junction unmatched. The CDR3 is 15 amino acids. DNA for the CDR3: TGTGCCAGCAGCTTAGGGACAGGGGGCTCCTACGAGCAGTACTTC. Encoded protein: CASSLGTGGSYEQYF. Using reference TRBV13 and TRBJ2-7 for the parts outside the CDR3, the full variable domain is AAGVIQSPRHLIKEKRETATLKCYPIPRHDTVYWYQQGPGQDPQFLISFYEKMQSDKGSIPDRFSAQQFSDYHSELNMSSLELGDSALYFCASSLGTGGSYEQYFGPGTRLTVT.

The chain combines TRBV10-2 with TRBJ1-1; unclear D gene. The CDR3 runs 14 residues. The V end was cut by 7 bases, the J end by 0 bases, with 12 bases between. Germline loops: CDR1 WSHSY, CDR2 SAAADI. CDR3 sequence reads: CASNGVGMNTEAFF. CDR3 bases: TGCGCCAGCAATGGGGTGGGAATGAACACTGAAGCTTTCTTT.